What follows describes a single TCR beta chain. The sample is drawn from a study of control samples from healthy donors and cancer patients. The length of the CDR3 is 17 residues. Germline V lookup: CDR1 MNHEY, CDR2 SVGEGT. V was trimmed by 6 bases and J by 6 bases, leaving 24 bases between them. Clones were read by immunoSEQ multiplex PCR, and TCRdb kept only the in-frame ones, dropping some. The repertoire includes approximately 120,000 clones, 85% to 90% of them detected once, and 15% to 20% sits in the top ten. The TCR originated in a woman aged 45-65 years in good health. Material: blood. V is TRBV6-2 or TRBV6-3 and J is TRBJ1-5, with D perhaps TRBD1 (6 bases). DNA for the CDR3: TGTGCCAGCAGCTCGGCCTACGGGGGGCCAACCGGTCAGCCCCAGCATTTT. Its translation: CASSSAYGGPTGQPQHF.